This TCR beta chain was identified in a study of blood T cell repertoires in COVID-19. Study context: Sites in the United States, Italy and Spain provided acute and convalescent COVID-19 samples. From T cells, B-cell-depleted T cells, or PBMCs came the material, which was cDNA or gDNA.

In the authors' methods: By means of reference gene primer amplification, nucleated cell counts were estimated. The protocol was immunoSEQ multiplex PCR, while the TCRdb copy is restricted to in-frame clones and leaves out a portion. V and J calls and clone size are copied from that table; D and trimming were computed from the DNA. The data hold around 70,000 clones, with about four fifths observed a single time. Sequenced: peripheral blood. This clonotype was sampled from a woman of 80 years or more with active or convalescent COVID-19.

The CDR3 spells CASSLGGVDEQFF. The CDR3 region has the DNA TGTGCCAGTAGCCTCGGGGGAGTCGATGAGCAGTTCTTC. The chain employs TRBV6-5 and TRBJ2-1; D is perhaps TRBD2 (6 bases). The CDR3 loop spans 13 amino acids. V was clipped by 9 bases and J by 8 bases, with 17 bases between them. The germline gives CDR1 MNHEY, CDR2 SVGAGI.